This TCR beta chain was sequenced during a study of blood T cell repertoires in COVID-19. Study in general: PBMCs, B-cell-depleted T cells, or T cells were the source of the cDNA or gDNA that made up the material.

Clones were sequenced by immunoSEQ multiplex PCR, and TCRdb holds only the in-frame ones, with some missing. The top ten hold around 2.1% of the sample, which has more than 85,000 clones, 85% to 90% seen once. A remark on this clone: At one end the junction does not follow the germline gene, possibly because of a read error.

This CDR3 spans 13 amino acids. The germline V gene has CDR1 SSHAT and CDR2 FNYEAQ (reference sequence). This clonotype was sampled from a man between 50 and 59 years old with COVID-19, enrolled during active disease. Sequences were obtained from peripheral blood. The V gene is TRBV7-7, the J gene TRBJ2-7; 9 bases match TRBD1. This chain's CDR3 is CASSLTTGGEQYF. The CDR3, as DNA: TGTGCTAGCAGCTTAACGACAGGGGGCGAGCAGTACTTC.